The clone carrying this T cell receptor beta chain was seen a single time. Its cognate antigen is unknown. A sample-barcoded 5' primer and a J-beta primer mix were used in a second PCR of roughly 7 to 12 cycles. The authors tagged each cDNA molecule using a template-switch adaptor with 12 random nucleotides. TCRdb analysed the 5' RACE reads with MiXCR anew, one entry per CDR3 protein. The sample lists about 1.4 million distinct CDR3 sequences, 59% occurring once. The data are from a study of blood T cells in healthy people across ages. Study-level results: Whereas aged donors had fewer naive CD4+ cells, long-lived donors had more of them and higher diversity. Diversity estimated from one million T cells was considered an underestimate.

Each sample had at least 6 million PBMCs isolated. The receptor was isolated from a man between 18 and 35 years old in good health. The sequenced sample was blood.

DNA for the CDR3: TGTGCCAGCAGGAAAGGGACTTTATGGGAGCAGTTCTTC. It is translated as CASRKGTLWEQFF. The chain recombines TRBV3-1 with TRBJ2-1; a possible D gene is TRBD2 (6 bases). Trimming cost V 6 bases and J 10 bases, with 16 bases left between them. Germline CDR1 reads LGHDT; CDR2 reads YNNKEL (reference sequence). The CDR3 has 13 residues.